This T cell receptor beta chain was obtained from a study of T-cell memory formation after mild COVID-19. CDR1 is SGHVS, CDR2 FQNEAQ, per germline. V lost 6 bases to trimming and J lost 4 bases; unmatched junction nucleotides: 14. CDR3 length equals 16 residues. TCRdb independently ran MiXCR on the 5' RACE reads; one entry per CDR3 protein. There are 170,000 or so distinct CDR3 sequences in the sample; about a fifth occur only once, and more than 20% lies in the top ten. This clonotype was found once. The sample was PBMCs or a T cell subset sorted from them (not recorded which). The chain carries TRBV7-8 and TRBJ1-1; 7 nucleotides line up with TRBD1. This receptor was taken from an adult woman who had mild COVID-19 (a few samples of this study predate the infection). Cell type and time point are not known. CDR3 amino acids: CASSRPRQGQGTEAFF. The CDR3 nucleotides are TGTGCCAGCAGTCGCCCCCGACAGGGACAAGGCACTGAAGCTTTCTTT. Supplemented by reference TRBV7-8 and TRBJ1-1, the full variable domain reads GAGVSQSPRYKVAKRGQDVALRCDPISGHVSLFWYQQALGQGPEFLTYFQNEAQLDKSGLPSDRFFAERPEGSVSTLKIQRTQQEDSAVYLCASSRPRQGQGTEAFFGQGTRLTVV.